The T cell receptor beta chain under discussion was sequenced for a study of blood T cell repertoires in COVID-19. CDR3 length: 16 amino acids. Germline lookup yields CDR1 MNHEY and CDR2 SVGAGI. Trimming removed 8 bases at V and 5 bases at J, with 21 bases between. The method was immunoSEQ multiplex PCR; TCRdb's version includes in-frame clones alone and lacks a portion of them. The data show roughly 440,000 clones, around 88% seen once. Sequenced material: peripheral blood. The clonotype was recovered from a woman between 45 and 60 years old with COVID-19, enrolled during active disease. The chain uses TRBV6-5 and TRBJ1-4, with D tentatively TRBD1 (6 bases). DNA for the CDR3: TGTGCCAGCCGTTCTCAGGTGGGGGCCCGAAATGAAAAACTGTTTTTT. The encoded protein is CASRSQVGARNEKLFF.